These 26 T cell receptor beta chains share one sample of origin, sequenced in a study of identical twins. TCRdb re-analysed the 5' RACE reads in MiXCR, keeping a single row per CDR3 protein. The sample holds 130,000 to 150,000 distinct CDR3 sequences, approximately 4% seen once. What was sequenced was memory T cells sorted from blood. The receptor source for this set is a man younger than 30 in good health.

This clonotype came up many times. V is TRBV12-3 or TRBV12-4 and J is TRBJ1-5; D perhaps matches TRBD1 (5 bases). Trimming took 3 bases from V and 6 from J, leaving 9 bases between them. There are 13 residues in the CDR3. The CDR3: CASSLGGGQPQHF. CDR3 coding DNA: TGTGCCAGCAGTTTGGGTGGGGGTCAGCCCCAGCATTTT.

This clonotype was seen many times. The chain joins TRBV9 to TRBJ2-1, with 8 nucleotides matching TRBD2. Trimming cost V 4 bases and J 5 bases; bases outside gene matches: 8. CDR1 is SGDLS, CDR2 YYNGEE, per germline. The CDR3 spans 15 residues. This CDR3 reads CASSPGGGRNNEQFF. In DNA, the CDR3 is TGTGCCAGCAGCCCCGGGGGGGGCAGGAACAATGAGCAGTTCTTC.

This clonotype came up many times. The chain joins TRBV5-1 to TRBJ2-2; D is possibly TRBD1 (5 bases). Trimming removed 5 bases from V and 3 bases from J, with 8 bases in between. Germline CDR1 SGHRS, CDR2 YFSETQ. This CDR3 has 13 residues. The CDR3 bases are TGCGCCAGCAGATGGACACACACCGGGGAGCTGTTTTTT. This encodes CASRWTHTGELFF.

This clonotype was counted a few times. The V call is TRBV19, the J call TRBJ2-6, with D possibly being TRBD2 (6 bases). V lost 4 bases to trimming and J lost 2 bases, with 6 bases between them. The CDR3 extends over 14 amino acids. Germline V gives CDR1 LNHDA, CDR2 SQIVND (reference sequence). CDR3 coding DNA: TGTGCCAGTAGTAAGCGGGCTGGGGCCAACGTCCTGACTTTC. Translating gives CASSKRAGANVLTF.

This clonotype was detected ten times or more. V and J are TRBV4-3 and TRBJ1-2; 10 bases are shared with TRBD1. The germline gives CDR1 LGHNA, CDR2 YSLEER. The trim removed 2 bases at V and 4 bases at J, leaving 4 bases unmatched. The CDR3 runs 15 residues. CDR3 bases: TGCGCCAGCAGCCAAACGGACAGGGGGGGCTATGGCTACACCTTC. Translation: CASSQTDRGGYGYTF.

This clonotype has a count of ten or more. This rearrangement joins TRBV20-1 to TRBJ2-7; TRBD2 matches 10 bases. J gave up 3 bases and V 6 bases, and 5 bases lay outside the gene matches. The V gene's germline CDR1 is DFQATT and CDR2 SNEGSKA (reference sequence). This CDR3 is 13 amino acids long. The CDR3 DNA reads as TGCAGTGCGTCGACTAGCGGGCGCTACGAGCAGTACTTC. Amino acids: CSASTSGRYEQYF.

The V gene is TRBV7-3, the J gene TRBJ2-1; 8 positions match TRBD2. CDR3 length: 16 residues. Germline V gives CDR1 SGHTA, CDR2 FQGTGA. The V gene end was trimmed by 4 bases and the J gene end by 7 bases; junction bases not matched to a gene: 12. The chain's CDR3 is CASSSQPSGSTNEQFF. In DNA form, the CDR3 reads TGTGCCAGCAGCTCCCAGCCGAGCGGGAGCACAAATGAGCAGTTCTTC.

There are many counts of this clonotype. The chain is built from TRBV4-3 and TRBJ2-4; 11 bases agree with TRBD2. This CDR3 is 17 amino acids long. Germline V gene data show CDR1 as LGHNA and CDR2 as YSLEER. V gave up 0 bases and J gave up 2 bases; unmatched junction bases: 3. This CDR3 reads CASSQDLAGGTKNIQYF. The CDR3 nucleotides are TGCGCCAGCAGCCAAGACCTAGCGGGAGGTACCAAAAACATTCAGTACTTC.

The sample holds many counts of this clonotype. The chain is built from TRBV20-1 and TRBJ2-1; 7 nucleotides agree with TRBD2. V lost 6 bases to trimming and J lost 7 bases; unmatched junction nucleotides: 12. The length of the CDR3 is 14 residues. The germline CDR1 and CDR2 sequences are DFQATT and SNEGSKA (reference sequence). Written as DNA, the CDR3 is TGCAGTGCCGATCACCGGGACTATCATAATGAGCAGTTCTTC. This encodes CSADHRDYHNEQFF.

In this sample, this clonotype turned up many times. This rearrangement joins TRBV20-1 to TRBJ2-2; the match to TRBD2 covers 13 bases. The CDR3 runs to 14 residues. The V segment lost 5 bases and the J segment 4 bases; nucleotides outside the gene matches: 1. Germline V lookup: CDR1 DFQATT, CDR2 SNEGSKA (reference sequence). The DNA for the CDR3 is TGCAGTGCTTGGACTAGCGGGAGCACCGGGGAGCTGTTTTTT. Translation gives CSAWTSGSTGELFF.

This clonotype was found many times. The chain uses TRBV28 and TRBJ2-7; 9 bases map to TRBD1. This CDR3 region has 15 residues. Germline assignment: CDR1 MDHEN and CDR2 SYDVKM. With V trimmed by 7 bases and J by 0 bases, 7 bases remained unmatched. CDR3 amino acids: CASTEDRGFSYEQYF. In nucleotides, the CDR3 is TGTGCCAGCACAGAGGACAGGGGCTTCTCCTACGAGCAGTACTTC.

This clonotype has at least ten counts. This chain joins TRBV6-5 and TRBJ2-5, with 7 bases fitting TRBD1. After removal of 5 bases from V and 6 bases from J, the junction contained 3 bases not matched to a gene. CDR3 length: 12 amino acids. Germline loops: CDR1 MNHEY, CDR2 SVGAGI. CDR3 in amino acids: CASSKGGQTQYF. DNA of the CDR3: TGTGCCAGCAGTAAAGGGGGCCAGACCCAGTACTTC.

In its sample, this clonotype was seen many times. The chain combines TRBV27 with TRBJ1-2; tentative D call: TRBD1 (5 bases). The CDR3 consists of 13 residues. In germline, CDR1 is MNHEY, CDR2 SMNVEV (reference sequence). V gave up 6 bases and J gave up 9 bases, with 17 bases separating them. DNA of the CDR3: TGTGCCAGCAGGCGGGACGGTCACAGAAGCTACACCTTC. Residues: CASRRDGHRSYTF.

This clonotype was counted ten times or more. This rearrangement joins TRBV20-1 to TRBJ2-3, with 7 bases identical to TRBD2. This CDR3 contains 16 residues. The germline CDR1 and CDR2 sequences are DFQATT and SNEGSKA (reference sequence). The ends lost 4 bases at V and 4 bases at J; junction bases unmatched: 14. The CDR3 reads CSAKALAPGGADTQYF. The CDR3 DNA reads TGCAGTGCTAAGGCCCTGGCGCCGGGGGGAGCAGATACGCAGTATTTT.

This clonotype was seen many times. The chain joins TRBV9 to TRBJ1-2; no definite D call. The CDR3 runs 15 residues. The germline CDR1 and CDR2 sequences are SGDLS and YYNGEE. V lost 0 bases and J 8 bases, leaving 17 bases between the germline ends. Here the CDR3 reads CASSVAAGPMGGYTF. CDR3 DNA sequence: TGTGCCAGCAGCGTAGCGGCAGGCCCTATGGGCGGCTACACCTTC.

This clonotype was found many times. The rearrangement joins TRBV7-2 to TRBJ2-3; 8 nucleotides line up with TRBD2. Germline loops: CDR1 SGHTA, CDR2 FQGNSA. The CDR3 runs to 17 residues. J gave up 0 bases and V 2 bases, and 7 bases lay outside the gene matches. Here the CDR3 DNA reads TGTGCCAGCAGCTTAAGTGCGGCTAGCGGGAGCACAGATACGCAGTATTTT. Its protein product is CASSLSAASGSTDTQYF.

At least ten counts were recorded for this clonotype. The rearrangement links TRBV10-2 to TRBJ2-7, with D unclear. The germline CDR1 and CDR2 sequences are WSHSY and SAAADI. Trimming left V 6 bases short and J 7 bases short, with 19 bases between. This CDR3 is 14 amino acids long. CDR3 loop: CASRVDGPSGEQYV. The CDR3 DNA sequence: TGCGCCAGCAGGGTGGACGGGCCATCTGGGGAGCAGTACGTC.

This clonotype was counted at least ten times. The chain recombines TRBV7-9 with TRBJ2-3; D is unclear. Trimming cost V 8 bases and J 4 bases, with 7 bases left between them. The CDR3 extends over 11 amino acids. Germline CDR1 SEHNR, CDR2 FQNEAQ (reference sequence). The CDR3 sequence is CASDKADTQYF. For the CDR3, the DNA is TGTGCCAGCGACAAAGCAGATACGCAGTATTTT. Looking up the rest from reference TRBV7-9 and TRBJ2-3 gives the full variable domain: DTGVSQNPRHKITKRGQNVTFRCDPISEHNRLYWYRQTLGQGPEFLTYFQNEAQLEKSRLLSDRFSAERPKGSFSTLEIQRTEQGDSAMYLCASDKADTQYFGPGTRLTVL.

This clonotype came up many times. The chain's CDR3 is CASSLVGSYSYEQYF. CDR3 DNA sequence: TGTGCCAGCAGCTTAGTGGGCAGCTACTCCTACGAGCAGTACTTC. The chain employs TRBV7-9 and TRBJ2-7; D gene ambiguous. The V and J ends lost 1 base and 0 bases respectively, with 10 bases between them. This CDR3 contains 15 residues. Germline V gives CDR1 SEHNR, CDR2 FQNEAQ (reference sequence).

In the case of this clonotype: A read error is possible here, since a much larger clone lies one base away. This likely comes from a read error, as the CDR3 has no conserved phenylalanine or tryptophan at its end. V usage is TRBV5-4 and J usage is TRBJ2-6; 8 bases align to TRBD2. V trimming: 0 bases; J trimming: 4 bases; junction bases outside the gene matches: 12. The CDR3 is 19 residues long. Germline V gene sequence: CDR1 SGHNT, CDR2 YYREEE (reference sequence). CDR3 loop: CASSLGMLAGGWGANVLTC. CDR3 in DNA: TGTGCCAGCAGCTTGGGAATGTTGGCGGGAGGCTGGGGGGCCAACGTCCTGACTTGC.

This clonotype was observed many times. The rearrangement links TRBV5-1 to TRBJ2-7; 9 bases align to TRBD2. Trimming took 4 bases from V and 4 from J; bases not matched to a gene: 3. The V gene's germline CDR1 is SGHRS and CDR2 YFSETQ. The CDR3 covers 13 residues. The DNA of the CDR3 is TGCGCCAGCAGCGTAGCGGGAGCATACGAGCAGTACTTC. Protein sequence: CASSVAGAYEQYF.

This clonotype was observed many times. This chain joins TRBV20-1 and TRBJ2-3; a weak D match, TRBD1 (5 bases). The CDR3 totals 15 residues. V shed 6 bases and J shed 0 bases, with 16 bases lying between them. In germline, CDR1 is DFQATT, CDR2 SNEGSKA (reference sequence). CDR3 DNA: TGCAGTGCCCCCTCCGCAGGGCCGAGCACAGATACGCAGTATTTT. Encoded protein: CSAPSAGPSTDTQYF.

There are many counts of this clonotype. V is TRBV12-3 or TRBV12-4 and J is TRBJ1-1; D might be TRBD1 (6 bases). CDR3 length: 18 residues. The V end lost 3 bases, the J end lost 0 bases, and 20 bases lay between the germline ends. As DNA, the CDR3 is TGTGCCAGCAGTTTGGTTTTGGGACACGAACTCATGAACACTGAAGCTTTCTTT. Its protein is CASSLVLGHELMNTEAFF.

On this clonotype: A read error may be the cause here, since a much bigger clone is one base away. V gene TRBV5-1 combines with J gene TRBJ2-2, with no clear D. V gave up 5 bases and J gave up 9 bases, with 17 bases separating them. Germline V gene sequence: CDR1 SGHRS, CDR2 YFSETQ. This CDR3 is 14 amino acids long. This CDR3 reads CASSLLPLGRELFF. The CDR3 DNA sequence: TGCGCCAGCAGTTTGTTACCTCTAGGCAGGGAGCTGTTTTTT.

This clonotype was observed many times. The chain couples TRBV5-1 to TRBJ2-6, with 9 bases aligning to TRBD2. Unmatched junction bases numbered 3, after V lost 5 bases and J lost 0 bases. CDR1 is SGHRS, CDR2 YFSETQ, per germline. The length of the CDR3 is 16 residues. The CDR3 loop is CASSSGSRSGANVLTF. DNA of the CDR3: TGCGCCAGCAGTAGCGGGAGCCGCTCTGGGGCCAACGTCCTGACTTTC.

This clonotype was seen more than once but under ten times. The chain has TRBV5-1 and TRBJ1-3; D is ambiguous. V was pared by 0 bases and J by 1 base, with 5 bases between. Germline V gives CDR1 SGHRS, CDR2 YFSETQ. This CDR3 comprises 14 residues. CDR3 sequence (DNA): TGCGCCAGCAGCTTGGACAGTTCTGGAAACACCATATATTTT. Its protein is CASSLDSSGNTIYF.